What follows are 31 T cell receptor beta chains derived from one specimen sequenced in a study of blood T cell repertoires in COVID-19. The protocol was immunoSEQ multiplex PCR, while the TCRdb copy is restricted to in-frame clones and leaves out a portion. This sample has about 230,000 clones; approximately 82% occur once, and the top ten carry about 1.4%. Source material: peripheral blood. Receptors were obtained from a woman aged 40 to 49 who had recovered from COVID-19.

The V and J genes are TRBV27 and TRBJ2-1; 9 bases line up with TRBD1. Germline assignment: CDR1 MNHEY and CDR2 SMNVEV (reference sequence). The junction had 9 bases not matched to a gene; V was cut back by 5 bases and J by 4 bases. The CDR3 is 16 residues long. The CDR3: CASSNLGTGPYNEQFF. The CDR3 DNA is TGTGCCAGCAGTAATCTCGGGACAGGGCCTTACAATGAGCAGTTCTTC.

This chain uses TRBV7-8 with TRBJ2-7, with D perhaps matching TRBD1 (6 bases). The CDR3 is 15 residues long. Germline loops: CDR1 SGHVS, CDR2 FQNEAQ. V lost 5 bases and J 3 bases, leaving 17 bases between the germline ends. CDR3 amino acids: CASSTATGQSYEQYF. CDR3 DNA: TGTGCCAGCAGCACGGCGACGGGACAAAGCTACGAGCAGTACTTC.

This chain joins TRBV7-2 and TRBJ1-2, with TRBD1 identical over 9 bases. Germline V lookup: CDR1 SGHTA, CDR2 FQGNSA. CDR3 length: 13 amino acids. V was pared by 4 bases and J by 6 bases, with 3 bases of the junction left unmatched. The CDR3 is CASSSGQGHGYTF. DNA of the CDR3: TGTGCCAGCAGCTCTGGACAGGGGCATGGCTACACCTTC.

This chain connects TRBV5-1 to TRBJ1-4; D not resolved. V was clipped by 5 bases and J by 4 bases, with 9 bases between them. Germline lookup yields CDR1 SGHRS and CDR2 YFSETQ. This CDR3 contains 13 residues. The CDR3 sequence: CASSRGGNEKLFF. The CDR3 nucleotides read TGCGCCAGCAGTCGGGGTGGTAATGAAAAACTGTTTTTT.

The rearrangement uses TRBV4-1 and TRBJ2-5, with a weak D call TRBD2 (6 bases). V gave up 0 bases and J gave up 5 bases, with 10 bases separating them. The CDR3 is 14 amino acids. In germline, CDR1 is MGHRA, CDR2 YSYEKL. CDR3 loop: CASSQEEGGETQYF. The CDR3 DNA reads as TGCGCCAGCAGCCAAGAAGAGGGAGGTGAGACCCAGTACTTC.

The CDR3 protein is CASSAPIWRDLYEQYF. The CDR3 coding sequence is TGCGCCAGCAGTGCTCCTATCTGGCGGGACCTCTACGAGCAGTACTTC. The V and J genes are TRBV10-2 and TRBJ2-7; TRBD2 is a possible D gene (6 bases). This CDR3 comprises 16 residues. Between the trimmed V and J ends, which lost 4 bases and 3 bases, there was a span of 19 bases. Germline CDR1 WSHSY, CDR2 SAAADI.

This chain uses TRBV7-9 with TRBJ2-5; possibly TRBD2 for D (6 bases). CDR3 size: 14 residues. The V end was cut by 10 bases, the J end by 5 bases, with 20 bases between. Germline V gives CDR1 SEHNR, CDR2 FQNEAQ (reference sequence). The CDR3 region has the DNA TGTGCCACGACCCGACTTTTCGGAGGGGAGACCCAGTACTTC. It encodes CATTRLFGGETQYF. The whole variable domain, filled in from reference TRBV7-9 and TRBJ2-5, reads DTGVSQNPRHKITKRGQNVTFRCDPISEHNRLYWYRQTLGQGPEFLTYFQNEAQLEKSRLLSDRFSAERPKGSFSTLEIQRTEQGDSAMYLCATTRLFGGETQYFGPGTRLLVL.

V usage is TRBV28 and J usage is TRBJ1-5; D is undetermined. Germline-derived CDR1 and CDR2 are MDHEN and SYDVKM. The V end lost 6 bases, the J end lost 2 bases, and 11 bases lay between the germline ends. The CDR3 totals 14 residues. CDR3 in DNA: TGTGCCAGCAGATACGACACCCGCAATCAGCCCCAGCATTTT. Protein sequence: CASRYDTRNQPQHF.

The chain employs TRBV18 and TRBJ1-3; 10 bases fit TRBD1. The J segment lost 3 bases and the V segment lost 6 bases, leaving 5 bases of the junction unmatched. CDR1 is KGHSH, CDR2 LQKENI, per germline. The CDR3 sequence is 15 residues long. As DNA, the CDR3 is TGTGCCAGCTCCCGGACAGGGGGTTTTGGAAACACCATATATTTT. The encoded protein is CASSRTGGFGNTIYF.

The V call is TRBV19, the J call TRBJ2-7; weak D call: TRBD2 (6 bases). The length of the CDR3 is 15 residues. Trimming pared 2 bases from V and 4 bases from J, leaving 15 bases between. Germline values: CDR1 LNHDA, CDR2 SQIVND (reference sequence). This CDR3 is CASSIFRGSDYEQYF. CDR3 bases: TGTGCCAGTAGTATATTTCGGGGGTCCGATTACGAGCAGTACTTC.

This chain links TRBV28 with TRBJ2-3; D possibly corresponds to TRBD1 (5 bases). The germline V gene encodes CDR1 MDHEN and CDR2 SYDVKM. Trimming took 3 bases from V and 4 from J, leaving 8 bases between them. This CDR3 region has 13 residues. CDR3 in amino acids: CASSFLGADTQYF. The CDR3 DNA follows: TGTGCCAGCAGTTTCCTAGGGGCAGATACGCAGTATTTT.

The rearrangement uses TRBV19 and TRBJ1-2; TRBD1 agrees at 10 bases. The CDR3 is 14 amino acids. The V segment lost 5 bases and the J segment 7 bases; nucleotides outside the gene matches: 7. The germline V gene encodes CDR1 LNHDA and CDR2 SQIVND (reference sequence). The CDR3 region has the DNA TGTGCCAGTAGTGCGGACAGGGGGTGGAGTGGCTACACCTTC. As protein: CASSADRGWSGYTF.

The rearrangement links TRBV6-5 to TRBJ2-7; 11 nucleotides align to TRBD2. The CDR3 covers 16 residues. V shed 4 bases, J shed 4 bases, and the junction held 9 bases outside the gene matches. Germline V gene lookup returns CDR1 MNHEY and CDR2 SVGAGI. The CDR3 sequence is CASSLPTSGGLYEQYF. The CDR3 nucleotides are TGTGCCAGCAGTTTACCAACTAGCGGGGGCCTTTACGAGCAGTACTTC.

This chain uses TRBV5-1 with TRBJ2-5; 9 positions agree with TRBD2. The CDR3 loop spans 12 amino acids. V lost 10 bases and J lost 5; bases outside the gene matches: 6. Germline V gene data show CDR1 as SGHRS and CDR2 as YFSETQ. The chain's CDR3 is CASAGTSETQYF. The CDR3 DNA reads TGCGCCTCGGCAGGGACTAGCGAGACCCAGTACTTC.

V usage is TRBV3-1 (or the pseudogene TRBV3-2) and J usage is TRBJ1-2; the D is unclear. V was shortened by 7 bases and J by 2 bases, with 14 bases between the two germline ends. Germline CDR1 reads LGHDT; CDR2 reads YNNKEL (reference sequence). The CDR3 is 14 residues long. This CDR3 is CASTPAWENYGYTF. In DNA form, the CDR3 reads TGTGCCAGCACTCCGGCTTGGGAGAACTATGGCTACACCTTC.

The rearrangement joins TRBV7-2 to TRBJ1-5; tentatively, D is TRBD1 (6 bases). The CDR3 loop spans 15 amino acids. Trimming pared 4 bases from V and 6 bases from J, leaving 16 bases between. CDR1 and CDR2 from the germline V gene are SGHTA and FQGNSA. The CDR3 region is CASSWEGGGGQPQHF. Written as DNA, the CDR3 is TGTGCCAGCAGCTGGGAGGGGGGAGGTGGTCAGCCCCAGCATTTT.

The J gene is TRBJ1-1, the V gene TRBV18, with D maybe TRBD1 (6 bases). CDR3 length: 12 residues. CDR1 is KGHSH, CDR2 LQKENI, per germline. Trimming pared 3 bases from V and 8 bases from J, leaving 10 bases between. The CDR3, as DNA: TGTGCCAGCTCACCTCGGACAGAAGAAGCTTTCTTT. This translates into CASSPRTEEAFF.

The J gene is TRBJ2-2, the V gene TRBV4-3; D uncertain. CDR3 size: 17 residues. Germline V gives CDR1 LGHNA, CDR2 YSLEER. V was trimmed by 0 bases and J by 0 bases, leaving 11 bases between them. The CDR3 coding sequence is TGCGCCAGCAGCCAAGACGCGTATGGAGCGAACACCGGGGAGCTGTTTTTT. Translation gives CASSQDAYGANTGELFF.

V and J are TRBV19 and TRBJ2-3; possible D gene TRBD1, 5 bases. V shed 6 bases and J shed 4 bases, with 14 bases lying between them. Germline CDR1 and CDR2: LNHDA and SQIVND (reference sequence). The CDR3 runs to 14 residues. This chain's CDR3 is CASRSQTRADTQYF. The DNA for the CDR3 is TGTGCCAGTAGGAGCCAGACCAGGGCAGATACGCAGTATTTT.

In its sample, this clone was seen a few times. The chain has TRBV3-1 (or the pseudogene TRBV3-2) and TRBJ2-7; D call uncertain. CDR1 is LGHDT, CDR2 YNNKEL, per germline (reference sequence). The CDR3 covers 14 residues. V lost 2 bases to trimming and J lost 2 bases, with 10 bases between them. This CDR3 is CASSQPPQTYEQYF. The CDR3 nucleotides are TGTGCCAGCAGCCAACCCCCACAGACCTACGAGCAGTACTTC.

J is TRBJ1-1 and V is TRBV19; D is perhaps TRBD1 (6 bases). Trimming pared 7 bases from V and 0 bases from J, leaving 15 bases between. This CDR3 has 15 residues. The germline V gene encodes CDR1 LNHDA and CDR2 SQIVND (reference sequence). The DNA of the CDR3 is TGTGCCAGTAACCCCGGGACAAGCATGAACACTGAAGCTTTCTTT. It codes for CASNPGTSMNTEAFF.

For the CDR3, the DNA is TGCAGCGCCCCACTAGCGGGGGGGCAAGAGACCCAGTACTTC. Residues: CSAPLAGGQETQYF. The genes are TRBV29-1 and TRBJ2-5; 13 bases agree with TRBD2. Germline CDR1 and CDR2: SQVTM and ANQGSEA. The CDR3 is 14 amino acids. V lost 7 bases to trimming and J lost 2 bases; unmatched junction nucleotides: 4.

J is TRBJ2-7 and V is TRBV5-4, with 11 positions matching TRBD1. The CDR3 extends over 15 amino acids. J was trimmed by 5 bases and V by 3 bases; bases with no gene match: 7. CDR1 is SGHNT, CDR2 YYREEE, per germline (reference sequence). Here the CDR3 reads CASSWTGGISDEQYF. In DNA form, the CDR3 reads TGTGCCAGCAGCTGGACAGGGGGCATTTCTGACGAGCAGTACTTC.

This rearrangement joins TRBV19 to TRBJ1-2; 9 positions match TRBD1. After removal of 10 bases from V and 4 bases from J, the junction contained 7 bases not matched to a gene. Germline lookup yields CDR1 LNHDA and CDR2 SQIVND (reference sequence). The CDR3 runs to 13 residues. This chain's CDR3 is CATYGGQGYGYTF. The CDR3 DNA is TGTGCCACCTACGGGGGACAGGGCTATGGCTACACCTTC.

The chain joins TRBV11-2 to TRBJ1-6, with a possible D match to TRBD1 (5 bases). This CDR3 has 12 residues. Germline V CDR1 and CDR2: SGHAT, FQNNGV. Trimming took off 6 bases at V and 7 bases at J, with 7 bases between the two ends. In nucleotides, the CDR3 is TGTGCCAGCAGTACAGGAAATTCACCCCTCCACTTT. This sequence encodes CASSTGNSPLHF.

Turning to this clone: Germline and junction disagree at one end, which may indicate a read error. The rearrangement joins TRBV12-3 or TRBV12-4 to TRBJ2-1; 12 nucleotides align to TRBD2. The CDR3 has 13 residues. Written as DNA, the CDR3 is TGTGCCAGCAGGTTAGGGACTAGCGGGGAGCAGTTCTTC. It is translated as CASRLGTSGEQFF.

J is TRBJ1-4 and V is TRBV30; 7 bases are shared with TRBD1. The CDR3 sequence is 15 residues long. The germline CDR1 and CDR2 sequences are GTSNPN and SVGIG (reference sequence). V lost 4 bases and J lost 0; bases outside the gene matches: 5. The CDR3 region is CAWKPGQTTNEKLFF. The CDR3 DNA is TGTGCCTGGAAGCCGGGACAGACAACTAATGAAAAACTGTTTTTT.

This clone was seen ten or more times. This chain joins TRBV5-1 and TRBJ1-6; TRBD1 agrees at 9 bases. The J segment lost 9 bases and the V segment lost 4 bases, leaving 8 bases of the junction unmatched. Germline values: CDR1 SGHRS, CDR2 YFSETQ. The CDR3 spans 15 residues. As DNA, the CDR3 is TGCGCCAGCAGCACACGGACAGGGGTCGGTTCACCCCTCCACTTT. Its protein is CASSTRTGVGSPLHF. Full variable domain (rest looked up from reference TRBV5-1 and TRBJ1-6): KAGVTQTPRYLIKTRGQQVTLSCSPISGHRSVSWYQQTPGQGLQFLFEYFSETQRNKGNFPGRFSGRQFSNSRSEMNVSTLELGDSALYLCASSTRTGVGSPLHFGNGTRLTVT.

The chain carries TRBV3-1 (or the pseudogene TRBV3-2) and TRBJ1-1; 11 bases align to TRBD1. The CDR3 runs to 15 residues. V shed 3 bases, J shed 7 bases, and the junction held 7 bases outside the gene matches. Germline V CDR1 and CDR2: LGHDT, YNNKEL (reference sequence). The CDR3 here is CASSQISGTGGEAFF. As DNA, the CDR3 is TGTGCCAGCAGCCAGATATCCGGGACAGGGGGTGAAGCTTTCTTT.

CDR3 protein: CASTLGQGDTGELFF. Here the CDR3 DNA reads TGTGCCAGCACCCTAGGACAGGGTGACACCGGGGAGCTGTTTTTT. This chain joins TRBV6-5 and TRBJ2-2; 8 nucleotides agree with TRBD1. CDR1 is MNHEY and CDR2 is SVGAGI in the germline V gene. The CDR3 is made up of 15 amino acids. V shed 7 bases and J 3 bases; nucleotides not matched to a gene: 7.

This clone has a handful of counts. V is TRBV6-5 and J is TRBJ1-6; D gene uncertain. V lost 7 bases, J lost 5 bases, and 15 bases lay in between. From germline, CDR1 is MNHEY and CDR2 SVGAGI. The CDR3 loop spans 15 amino acids. The CDR3 sequence: CASMESSYHNSPLHF. The CDR3 DNA follows: TGTGCCAGCATGGAGAGCAGTTATCATAATTCACCCCTCCACTTT.